These 15 T cell receptor beta chains originate from one sample sequenced in a study of T cell changes during pregnancy in multiple sclerosis. Sequencing used immunoSEQ multiplex PCR; TCRdb keeps in-frame clones, though not all of them. The sample shows 45,000 to 50,000 clones, about 90% of them seen only once. The sequencing used CD4+ T cells from peripheral blood mononuclear cells, collected in the second trimester of pregnancy. The receptors come from a female donor in good health, enrolled as a control in a pregnancy study.

This sequence joins TRBV9 and TRBJ1-3, with 8 nucleotides matching TRBD1. J lost 2 bases, V lost 4 bases, and 11 bases had no gene match. The CDR3 is 17 amino acids. CDR1 and CDR2 (germline): SGDLS, YYNGEE. The CDR3 bases are TGTGCCAGCAGCCCTCCCGGACAGGGAGCTGCTGGAAACACCATATATTTT. It is translated as CASSPPGQGAAGNTIYF.

Here the CDR3 DNA reads TGTGCCAGCAGTTTAAGTACCCTAAACACCGGGGAGCTGTTTTTT. Translating it yields CASSLSTLNTGELFF. V usage is TRBV5-4 and J usage is TRBJ2-2, with D hard to call. The CDR3 runs to 15 residues. V was shortened by 5 bases and J by 2 bases, with 13 bases between the two germline ends. The germline CDR1 and CDR2 sequences are SGHNT and YYREEE (reference sequence).

The chain uses TRBV30 and TRBJ1-2; D may be TRBD1 (5 bases). This CDR3 comprises 13 residues. The germline gives CDR1 GTSNPN, CDR2 SVGIG (reference sequence). Between the trimmed V and J ends, which lost 1 base and 0 bases, there was a span of 6 bases. CDR3 in amino acids: CAWSGGPNYGYTF. CDR3 bases: TGTGCCTGGAGTGGGGGCCCTAACTATGGCTACACCTTC.

The genes are TRBV6-5 and TRBJ1-5; D unresolved. The V end lost 2 bases, the J end lost 0 bases, and 8 bases lay between the germline ends. Germline loops: CDR1 MNHEY, CDR2 SVGAGI. CDR3 length equals 15 residues. CDR3 protein: CASSYNGNSNQPQHF. Written as DNA, the CDR3 is TGTGCCAGCAGTTACAACGGGAATAGCAATCAGCCCCAGCATTTT.

The chain joins TRBV7-2 to TRBJ1-3; 7 bases are shared with TRBD1. Germline CDR1 is SGHTA and CDR2 is FQGNSA. CDR3 size: 17 residues. The trim removed 5 bases at V and 0 bases at J, leaving 10 bases unmatched. CDR3 amino acids: CASSLLAGGYSGNTIYF. The CDR3 DNA reads TGTGCCAGCAGCCTCCTGGCAGGGGGATACTCTGGAAACACCATATATTTT.

A note on this clone: Within the sample, other DNA sequences also encode this same CDR3. This chain joins TRBV7-2 and TRBJ1-4; D remains unclear. The V end was cut by 1 base, the J end by 5 bases, with 8 bases between. The V gene's germline CDR1 is SGHTA and CDR2 FQGNSA. The CDR3 sequence is 14 residues long. The CDR3 region is CASSLDPGNEKLFF. In DNA, the CDR3 is TGTGCCAGCAGCTTAGACCCCGGGAATGAAAAACTGTTTTTT.

This rearrangement joins TRBV7-9 to TRBJ2-3; D is possibly TRBD2 (7 bases). This CDR3 has 18 residues. Germline loops: CDR1 SEHNR, CDR2 FQNEAQ (reference sequence). The V end was cut by 5 bases, the J end by 1 base, with 22 bases between. The CDR3 here is CASSRGYPGEGGTDTQYF. As DNA, the CDR3 is TGTGCCAGCAGCCGGGGGTACCCAGGGGAGGGTGGCACAGATACGCAGTATTTT.

This sequence joins TRBV6-6 and TRBJ1-4, with D possibly matching TRBD1 (6 bases). This CDR3 region has 14 residues. Between the trimmed V and J ends, which lost 2 bases and 7 bases, there was a span of 11 bases. Germline V gives CDR1 MNHNY, CDR2 SVGAGI (reference sequence). The CDR3 DNA reads TGTGCCAGCAGTTACGAGGGGGATGGTGAAAAACTGTTTTTT. Protein product: CASSYEGDGEKLFF.

The J gene is TRBJ1-5, the V gene TRBV5-4; D ambiguous. Germline-derived CDR1 and CDR2 are SGHNT and YYREEE (reference sequence). V gave up 0 bases and J gave up 4 bases, with 5 bases separating them. The CDR3 is 13 amino acids. CDR3 region: CASSLDPNQPQHF. Here the CDR3 DNA reads TGTGCCAGCAGCTTGGATCCTAATCAGCCCCAGCATTTT.

The V call is TRBV11-2, the J call TRBJ1-3; D is unresolved. Germline V gene lookup returns CDR1 SGHAT and CDR2 FQNNGV. CDR3 length equals 16 residues. With 4 bases removed from V and 0 bases from J, the gap between germline ends came to 13 bases. The CDR3 coding sequence is TGTGCCAGCAGCTCAGGCGCGTCCTTCTCTGGAAACACCATATATTTT. Its translation is CASSSGASFSGNTIYF.

Written as DNA, the CDR3 is TGTGCCAGCAGGAGGGGGACACCATCACCCCTCCACTTT. The encoded protein is CASRRGTPSPLHF. The rearrangement links TRBV2 to TRBJ1-6; D is perhaps TRBD1 (6 bases). The CDR3 is made up of 13 amino acids. Deletions cut 6 bases from V and 10 bases from J, with 13 bases between. Germline assignment: CDR1 SNHLY and CDR2 FYNNEI.

This clone was seen just once. The chain combines TRBV19 with TRBJ1-1; 7 positions agree with TRBD1. The germline V gene encodes CDR1 LNHDA and CDR2 SQIVND (reference sequence). This CDR3 region has 14 residues. Losses at the gene ends were 8 bases for V and 5 bases for J; bases not matched to a gene: 11. The CDR3 sequence: CASGPSRGATEAFF. The CDR3 DNA reads as TGTGCCAGTGGACCCAGCAGGGGGGCAACTGAAGCTTTCTTT.

The chain carries TRBV5-1 and TRBJ1-1; TRBD1 is a possible D gene (5 bases). The CDR3 covers 15 residues. Trimming cost V 0 bases and J 1 base, with 10 bases left between them. Germline V gives CDR1 SGHRS, CDR2 YFSETQ. The CDR3 reads CASSLDARANTEAFF. The CDR3 DNA reads as TGCGCCAGCAGCTTGGACGCCAGGGCGAACACTGAAGCTTTCTTT.

The chain couples TRBV2 to TRBJ1-5; D remains unclear. The V end was cut by 0 bases, the J end by 5 bases, with 11 bases between. The CDR3 is 15 residues long. In germline, CDR1 is SNHLY, CDR2 FYNNEI. CDR3: CASSEARLRYQPQHF. The CDR3 nucleotides are TGTGCCAGCAGTGAAGCGAGACTTAGGTATCAGCCCCAGCATTTT.

The CDR3: CASSLSGGASETQYF. In DNA form, the CDR3 reads TGTGCCAGCAGCTTATCGGGGGGCGCGAGTGAGACCCAGTACTTC. The chain joins TRBV7-2 to TRBJ2-5, with TRBD2 as a possible D gene (7 bases). The CDR3 loop spans 15 amino acids. V gave up 2 bases and J gave up 5 bases, with 15 bases separating them. Germline lookup yields CDR1 SGHTA and CDR2 FQGNSA.